The 21 T cell receptor beta chains in this list originate from one sample, sequenced in a study of yellow fever vaccine responses in identical twins. Via MiXCR, TCRdb re-called the RT-PCR reads, giving one row per CDR3 protein. The sample carries under 25,000 distinct CDR3 sequences, 65% to 85% recorded once. The specimen comprised T cells from blood (PBMCs), unsorted or a sorted subset (not recorded which), sampled before or after yellow fever vaccination (not recorded which). The receptors were sampled from a woman between 18 and 29 years old who received the yellow fever vaccine.

The chain joins TRBV29-1 to TRBJ2-3; D gene ambiguous. The CDR3 spans 13 residues. V lost 7 bases, J lost 2 bases, and 13 bases lay in between. Germline V gene data show CDR1 as SQVTM and CDR2 as ANQGSEA. This chain's CDR3 is CSAADWYTDTQYF. The CDR3 DNA follows: TGCAGCGCCGCCGACTGGTACACAGATACGCAGTATTTT.

This clonotype was seen just once. The chain has TRBV24-1 and TRBJ2-3; D uncertain. The CDR3 runs 14 residues. The germline V and J ends were trimmed by 5 bases and 2 bases, with 10 bases remaining between them. Per germline, CDR1 KGHDR and CDR2 SFDVKD. CDR3 in amino acids: CATSVGISTDTQYF. CDR3 coding DNA: TGTGCCACCAGTGTGGGAATTTCCACAGATACGCAGTATTTT.

The rearrangement joins TRBV11-3 to TRBJ1-1; D remains unclear. Trimming took off 0 bases at V and 2 bases at J, with 10 bases between the two ends. Per germline, CDR1 SGHNT and CDR2 YENEEA. The CDR3 is 15 amino acids. This CDR3 is CASSLELTANTEAFF. The CDR3 DNA reads as TGTGCCAGCAGCTTAGAATTGACGGCTAACACTGAAGCTTTCTTT.

This clonotype was observed a handful of times. The chain employs TRBV18 and TRBJ2-4; 8 bases agree with TRBD2. Germline CDR1 KGHSH, CDR2 LQKENI. The CDR3 is 16 amino acids. The trim removed 3 bases at V and 1 base at J, leaving 5 bases unmatched. CDR3 nucleotides: TGTGCCAGCTCACCCAATAGCGGGGCGGCCAAAAACATTCAGTACTTC. This translates into CASSPNSGAAKNIQYF.

V usage is TRBV7-8 and J usage is TRBJ1-4; D is perhaps TRBD1 (6 bases). Deletions cut 1 base from V and 6 bases from J, with 15 bases between. This CDR3 region has 16 residues. In germline, CDR1 is SGHVS, CDR2 FQNEAQ. This CDR3 is CASSLGRDNRYEKLFF. The CDR3 bases are TGTGCCAGCAGCTTAGGCCGGGACAATCGTTATGAAAAACTGTTTTTT.

The gene calls are TRBV5-4 and TRBJ2-7; D gene uncertain. The CDR3 totals 12 residues. V gave up 0 bases and J gave up 4 bases, with 5 bases separating them. Germline CDR1 SGHNT, CDR2 YYREEE (reference sequence). The CDR3 DNA follows: TGTGCCAGCAGCTTGGTTGGGTACGAGCAGTACTTC. It specifies CASSLVGYEQYF.

This clonotype has only one observation. V gene TRBV19 combines with J gene TRBJ1-5, with TRBD1 identical over 12 bases. The CDR3 is 14 residues long. Germline CDR1 and CDR2: LNHDA and SQIVND (reference sequence). Trimming took 7 bases from V and 7 from J; bases not matched to a gene: 5. The CDR3 DNA reads TGTGCCAGTACCGGGACAGGGGGCCGGCAGCCCCAGCATTTT. Protein: CASTGTGGRQPQHF.

V gene TRBV18 combines with J gene TRBJ1-4; no definite D call. The V gene lost 5 bases and the J gene lost 8 bases, with 12 bases spanning the gap. Germline assignment: CDR1 KGHSH and CDR2 LQKENI. The length of the CDR3 is 13 residues. CDR3 residues: CASSTQPEEKLFF. The CDR3 nucleotides are TGTGCCAGCTCAACGCAGCCGGAGGAAAAACTGTTTTTT.

The V gene is TRBV5-1, the J gene TRBJ2-1; 12 positions agree with TRBD2. After removal of 4 bases from V and 7 bases from J, the junction contained 9 bases not matched to a gene. The CDR3 extends over 16 amino acids. The germline V gene encodes CDR1 SGHRS and CDR2 YFSETQ. The CDR3 DNA follows: TGCGCCAGCAGCCCCCTGCTAGCGGGGGGGCGGAATGAGCAGTTCTTC. Protein sequence: CASSPLLAGGRNEQFF.

As DNA, the CDR3 is TGTGCCATCAGTGAGTCGACTAGCGGGGGGCTCTACGAGCAGTACTTC. Translated: CAISESTSGGLYEQYF. V usage is TRBV10-3 and J usage is TRBJ2-7, with 13 positions matching TRBD2. The CDR3 is made up of 16 amino acids. V trimming: 0 bases; J trimming: 3 bases; junction bases outside the gene matches: 2. Germline V lookup: CDR1 ENHRY, CDR2 SYGVKD.

The gene calls are TRBV24-1 and TRBJ2-3; D not resolved. Trimming removed 2 bases from V and 8 bases from J, with 13 bases in between. CDR1 is KGHDR and CDR2 is SFDVKD in the germline V gene. The CDR3 sequence is 14 residues long. DNA for the CDR3: TGTGCCACCAGTGATTCCACAGCACAGATTACGCAGTATTTT. This sequence encodes CATSDSTAQITQYF.

The chain couples TRBV11-2 to TRBJ2-2; D uncertain. V was trimmed by 1 base and J by 3 bases, leaving 3 bases between them. The V gene's germline CDR1 is SGHAT and CDR2 FQNNGV. The CDR3 consists of 13 residues. The CDR3 reads CASSLVYTGELFF. The CDR3 DNA follows: TGTGCCAGCAGCTTAGTGTACACCGGGGAGCTGTTTTTT. Filled out from reference TRBV11-2 and TRBJ2-2, the complete variable domain reads EAGVAQSPRYKIIEKRQSVAFWCNPISGHATLYWYQQILGQGPKLLIQFQNNGVVDDSQLPKDRFSAERLKGVDSTLKIQPAKLEDSAVYLCASSLVYTGELFFGEGSRLTVL.

This clonotype was observed once. The CDR3 loop reads CASSPGGVSETQYF. The CDR3 DNA reads TGTGCCAGCAGCCCAGGGGGAGTTTCGGAGACCCAGTACTTC. The chain couples TRBV11-1 to TRBJ2-5; 7 nucleotides match TRBD1. Germline CDR1 and CDR2: SGHAT and FQDESV (reference sequence). This CDR3 contains 14 residues. With 5 bases clipped from V and 5 bases from J, the junction kept 8 bases outside the gene matches.

This clonotype was detected a few times. The chain carries TRBV10-3 and TRBJ1-2; D remains ambiguous. The V gene lost 4 bases and the J gene lost 8 bases, with 20 bases spanning the gap. This CDR3 has 15 residues. Germline loops: CDR1 ENHRY, CDR2 SYGVKD. The CDR3 coding sequence is TGTGCCATCAGTGGCTCCGGCCGGGTACTATGGGGCTACACCTTC. As protein: CAISGSGRVLWGYTF.

This clonotype was counted once. A read error may account for a junction end that differs from germline. The chain combines TRBV6-1 with TRBJ2-1; TRBD2 agrees at 10 bases. The CDR3 covers 11 residues. CDR1 MNHNS and CDR2 SASEGT come from the germline V gene. This chain's CDR3 is CASSDTSGALF. The CDR3, as DNA: TGTGCCAGCAGCGATACTAGCGGGGCACTCTTC.

This chain links TRBV10-3 with TRBJ2-1; TRBD2 agrees at 14 bases. The CDR3 loop spans 15 amino acids. CDR1 is ENHRY and CDR2 is SYGVKD in the germline V gene. Trimming at V came to 4 bases and at J to 8 bases, leaving 4 bases not matched to a gene. The CDR3 nucleotides are TGTGCCATCAGTGGGGGACTAGCGGGAGAATATGAGCAGTTCTTC. It is translated as CAISGGLAGEYEQFF.

The chain is built from TRBV28 and TRBJ1-1; weak D call: TRBD1 (5 bases). The CDR3 totals 12 residues. The germline CDR1 and CDR2 sequences are MDHEN and SYDVKM. Deletions cut 5 bases from V and 4 bases from J, with 8 bases between. This CDR3 reads CASSNQGTEAFF. The CDR3 DNA sequence: TGTGCCAGCAGTAATCAGGGCACTGAAGCTTTCTTT.

This clonotype is classed as medium-sized. The rearrangement uses TRBV2 and TRBJ1-1; weak D call: TRBD1 (5 bases). The CDR3 length is 14 residues. CDR1 SNHLY and CDR2 FYNNEI come from the germline V gene. The V and J ends lost 0 bases and 4 bases respectively, with 9 bases between them. The CDR3 is CASSEAGRSTEAFF. The CDR3 coding sequence is TGTGCCAGCAGTGAAGCGGGGCGTAGCACTGAAGCTTTCTTT.

The rearrangement uses TRBV6-1 and TRBJ2-1; 9 nucleotides line up with TRBD1. With V trimmed by 6 bases and J by 7 bases, 13 bases remained unmatched. CDR3 length equals 16 residues. Germline V gene lookup returns CDR1 MNHNS and CDR2 SASEGT. The CDR3, as DNA: TGTGCCAGCAGGGTGAGCCCGGGACAGGGTAAAAATGAGCAGTTCTTC. Translating it yields CASRVSPGQGKNEQFF.

This clonotype appeared once. This chain joins TRBV18 and TRBJ2-4, with 8 bases lining up with TRBD1. This CDR3 is 15 amino acids long. Germline CDR1 reads KGHSH; CDR2 reads LQKENI. Trimming removed 3 bases from V and 4 bases from J; junction bases left unmatched: 5. The CDR3 here is CASSPTTGGKNIQYF. The CDR3 DNA reads TGTGCCAGCTCACCGACCACAGGGGGGAAAAACATTCAGTACTTC.

This clonotype appeared a single time. This rearrangement joins TRBV12-3 or TRBV12-4 to TRBJ1-1; a possible D gene is TRBD1 (6 bases). This CDR3 contains 18 residues. The V and J ends lost 2 bases and 0 bases respectively, with 19 bases between them. CDR3 coding DNA: TGTGCCAGCAGTTTAAAGGACAGCCTCCTGGGAATGAACACTGAAGCTTTCTTT. Translating it yields CASSLKDSLLGMNTEAFF.